The rows below give T cell receptor beta chains drawn from one sample of a study of T-cell memory formation after mild COVID-19. MiXCR, applied by TCRdb to the 5' RACE reads, yields one record per CDR3 protein. The sample has about half a million distinct CDR3 sequences; around a sixth are singletons. Sequenced: PBMCs or a T cell subset sorted from them (not recorded which). The receptors come from an adult woman who had mild COVID-19 (a few samples of this study predate the infection). Cell type and time point are not known. CDR3s include the opening cysteine and the closing phenylalanine or tryptophan. A D gene is named only where the DNA matches it firmly. Expanded clones get a size class; other rows say once, few or many, or leave the size out.

clone_size j_call d_call v_call cdr3_aa cdr3_nt
. TRBJ2-7 TRBD1 TRBV7-3 CASSPGQGAPYEQYF TGTGCCAGCAGCCCGGGACAGGGGGCCCCCTACGAGCAGTACTTC
once TRBJ2-2 TRBD1 TRBV4-3 CASSQDQGAGTGELFF TGCGCCAGCAGCCAAGACCAGGGGGCGGGCACCGGGGAGCTGTTTTTT
few TRBJ1-6 . TRBV20-1 CSAREGFTGSPLHF TGCAGTGCTAGAGAGGGGTTCACGGGTTCACCCCTCCACTTT
few TRBJ2-5 TRBD2 TRBV12-3/TRBV12-4 CASSASGGGETQYF TGTGCCAGCAGTGCTAGCGGGGGGGGAGAGACCCAGTACTTC
few TRBJ2-2 TRBD2 TRBV4-1 CASRLVEAGDIANTGELFF TGCGCCAGCAGATTAGTAGAAGCGGGGGATATCGCGAACACCGGGGAGCTGTTTTTT
few TRBJ2-5 . TRBV4-3 CASSQVPRQETQYF TGCGCCAGCAGCCAAGTACCGCGGCAAGAGACCCAGTACTTC
many TRBJ1-1 TRBD1 TRBV19 CASSVRDRSNTEAFF TGTGCCAGTAGTGTACGGGACAGGTCGAACACTGAAGCTTTCTTT
. TRBJ2-1 . TRBV9 CASSVAASPGPPGAPHNEQFF TGTGCCAGCAGCGTAGCCGCTTCCCCCGGTCCCCCGGGGGCGCCCCACAATGAGCAGTTCTTC
few TRBJ1-3 . TRBV6-5 CASSSAGSGNTIYF TGTGCCAGCAGTTCTGCCGGATCTGGAAACACCATATATTTT
few TRBJ1-2 . TRBV30 CAWKKGIYYGYTF TGTGCCTGGAAGAAAGGGATCTACTATGGCTACACCTTC
few TRBJ1-6 . TRBV5-1 CASSLGHLGSSYNSPLHF TGCGCCAGCAGCCTGGGACACCTTGGGAGCTCCTATAATTCACCCCTCCACTTT
. TRBJ1-1 TRBD1 TRBV29-1 CSAGQGMNTEAFF TGCAGCGCGGGACAGGGGATGAACACTGAAGCTTTCTTT
many TRBJ1-2 . TRBV6-2/TRBV6-3 CASTSNSGYGYTF TGTGCCAGCACCTCTAACAGCGGCTATGGCTACACCTTC
. TRBJ1-2 TRBD1 TRBV9 CASSVGRGEQGDGYTF TGTGCCAGCAGCGTAGGACGCGGCGAACAGGGGGATGGCTACACCTTC
. TRBJ1-2 . TRBV12-3/TRBV12-4 CASSILRPRAYGYTF TGTGCCAGCAGCATCTTGAGACCACGCGCTTATGGCTACACCTTC
. TRBJ1-2 . TRBV6-5 CASSPPDFRDGYTF TGTGCCAGCAGTCCTCCGGACTTTCGGGATGGCTACACCTTC
few TRBJ2-5 . TRBV6-5 CASSVPGSGQETQYF TGTGCCAGCTCAGTACCGGGGAGTGGCCAAGAGACCCAGTACTTC
few TRBJ2-1 TRBD2 TRBV9 CASSVAVSGRYDNEQFF TGTGCCAGCAGCGTAGCCGTTAGCGGGAGGTACGACAATGAGCAGTTCTTC
few TRBJ2-1 TRBD2 TRBV20-1 CSAAKGLGGNEQFF TGCAGTGCTGCAAAGGGACTGGGAGGGAATGAGCAGTTCTTC
many TRBJ1-5 . TRBV2 CASSEFGIGYNQPQHF TGTGCCAGCAGTGAATTTGGGATAGGGTACAATCAGCCCCAGCATTTT
. TRBJ1-1 TRBD1 TRBV30 CAWSRTGAGVNTEAFF TGTGCCTGGAGTAGGACAGGCGCGGGGGTGAACACTGAAGCTTTCTTT
few TRBJ1-4 . TRBV11-2 CASSLDRQPILEKLFF TGTGCCAGCAGCTTAGATCGTCAGCCCATATTGGAAAAACTGTTTTTT
. TRBJ2-3 TRBD2 TRBV12-3/TRBV12-4 CASSSFSGTTDTQYF TGTGCCAGCAGTTCCTTTAGCGGGACCACAGATACGCAGTATTTT